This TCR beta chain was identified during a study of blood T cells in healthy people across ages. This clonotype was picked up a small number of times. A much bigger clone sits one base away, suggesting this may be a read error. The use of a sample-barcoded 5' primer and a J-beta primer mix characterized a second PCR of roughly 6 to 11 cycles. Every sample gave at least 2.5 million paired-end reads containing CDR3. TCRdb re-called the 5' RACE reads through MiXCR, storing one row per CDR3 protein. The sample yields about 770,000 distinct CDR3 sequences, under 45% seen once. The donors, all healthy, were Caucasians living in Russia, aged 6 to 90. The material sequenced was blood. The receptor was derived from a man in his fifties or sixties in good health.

The CDR3 nucleotides are TGCGCCAGCAGCCACGGGACAGGGGCGGGCGGGGAGCTGTTTTTT. The encoded protein is CASSHGTGAGGELFF. This sequence joins TRBV4-3 and TRBJ2-2; 10 bases are a match to TRBD1. V trimming: 3 bases; J trimming: 7 bases; junction bases outside the gene matches: 5. The CDR3 loop spans 15 amino acids. Germline V gene data show CDR1 as LGHNA and CDR2 as YSLEER.